Listed here is a single T cell receptor (beta chain). This entry is derived from a study of blood T cell repertoires in COVID-19. Germline CDR1 and CDR2: SGHDN and FVKESK. V lost 2 bases to trimming and J lost 6 bases, with 11 bases between them. The CDR3 has 13 residues. The data were produced by immunoSEQ multiplex PCR, yet TCRdb's version contains in-frame clones alone and is incomplete. The table records roughly 140,000 clones, about 77% of them present only once. Sequencing was performed on peripheral blood. The chain employs TRBV14 and TRBJ2-7; D might be TRBD2 (6 bases). The sequence came from a man aged 55 to 70 with acute or convalescent COVID-19. The CDR3 region is CASSQWKGGEQYF. CDR3 DNA: TGTGCCAGCAGCCAATGGAAGGGAGGCGAGCAGTACTTC.